One and the same sample provided the 21 T cell receptor beta chains below, sequenced in a study of vaccination and CD4 T cells after COVID-19. For these receptors, no antigen is known. Once obtained from cultured CD4+ T cells, the DNA was sequenced using the Oncomine TCR Beta short-read assay. TCRdb re-derived calls from the PCR reads in MiXCR, one entry per CDR3 protein. The table shows 1,500 to 2,000 distinct CDR3 sequences, with about three fifths occurring only once. The treatment is: roughly 10-day PBMC culture with coronavirus spike peptide pools or control peptides (ViraFEST assay). Harvesting of the unexposed donor's CD4+ T cells predated the COVID-19 pandemic (2011-2018). Input material: CD4+ T cells from blood, cultured in vitro. Receptors originate from a human donor in good health.

The chain uses TRBV5-4 and TRBJ1-1; TRBD1 is a possible D gene (6 bases). Germline V gene lookup returns CDR1 SGHNT and CDR2 YYREEE (reference sequence). The germline V and J ends were trimmed by 4 bases and 4 bases, with 17 bases remaining between them. The CDR3 covers 15 residues. The CDR3 protein is CASSPQGQRGTEAFF. In DNA form, the CDR3 reads TGTGCCAGCAGCCCCCAGGGGCAACGGGGCACTGAAGCTTTCTTT.

This chain uses TRBV20-1 with TRBJ1-5; D is unclear. Trimming took 4 bases from V and 3 from J, leaving 10 bases between them. The germline gives CDR1 DFQATT, CDR2 SNEGSKA (reference sequence). This CDR3 spans 13 amino acids. Here the CDR3 DNA reads TGCAGTGCTACAGTCGGAACCAATCAGCCCCAGCATTTT. Amino acid sequence: CSATVGTNQPQHF.

The CDR3 region is CSATGLAGSSTDTQYF. The CDR3, as DNA: TGCAGTGCTACGGGACTAGCGGGTTCTAGCACAGATACGCAGTATTTT. The chain combines TRBV20-1 with TRBJ2-3; 12 bases are shared with TRBD2. CDR3 length: 16 residues. Germline-derived CDR1 and CDR2 are DFQATT and SNEGSKA (reference sequence). The junction had 5 bases not matched to a gene; V was cut back by 4 bases and J by 0 bases.

This clonotype was found once. CDR3 DNA sequence: TGTGCCAGCAGTATCGGTATTGGGGGGTATCAAGAGACCCAGTACTTC. Protein sequence: CASSIGIGGYQETQYF. The rearrangement links TRBV6-1 to TRBJ2-5; the D gene is possibly TRBD2 (6 bases). This CDR3 has 16 amino acids. V was clipped by 5 bases and J by 2 bases, with 18 bases between them. Germline-derived CDR1 and CDR2 are MNHNS and SASEGT.

The chain has TRBV20-1 and TRBJ2-1; 10 positions agree with TRBD1. CDR3 length equals 13 residues. CDR1 and CDR2 from the germline V gene are DFQATT and SNEGSKA (reference sequence). This CDR3 reads CRVPGQGYNEQFF. The DNA for the CDR3 is TGCAGAGTCCCGGGACAGGGGTACAATGAGCAGTTCTTC.

This chain connects TRBV20-1 to TRBJ1-6; D is uncertain. Germline loops: CDR1 DFQATT, CDR2 SNEGSKA (reference sequence). The CDR3 loop spans 12 amino acids. The V gene lost 6 bases and the J gene lost 10 bases, with 13 bases spanning the gap. The CDR3 loop is CSAKITASPLHF. CDR3 sequence (DNA): TGCAGTGCCAAGATTACAGCGTCACCCCTCCACTTT.

J is TRBJ1-2 and V is TRBV28; D is ambiguous. Germline assignment: CDR1 MDHEN and CDR2 SYDVKM. The V and J ends lost 6 bases and 4 bases respectively, with 12 bases between them. The CDR3 is 13 amino acids. This chain's CDR3 is CASRLTNGYGYTF. In DNA, the CDR3 is TGTGCCAGCAGACTGACAAATGGCTATGGCTACACCTTC.

The chain recombines TRBV6-1 with TRBJ1-6, with a weak D call TRBD1 (5 bases). V was clipped by 6 bases and J by 10 bases, with 16 bases between them. The CDR3 spans 14 residues. Germline V gene sequence: CDR1 MNHNS, CDR2 SASEGT. CDR3 protein: CASRSWDWESPLHF. As DNA, the CDR3 is TGTGCCAGCAGATCCTGGGACTGGGAGTCACCCCTCCACTTT.

The chain employs TRBV6-1 and TRBJ2-7; 8 bases fit TRBD2. Germline values: CDR1 MNHNS, CDR2 SASEGT. The CDR3 is 15 residues long. Trimming cost V 5 bases and J 0 bases; bases outside gene matches: 6. CDR3 region: CASSLRTSRSYEQYF. CDR3 nucleotide sequence: TGTGCCAGCAGTCTGAGGACTAGCCGCTCCTACGAGCAGTACTTC.

The rearrangement uses TRBV10-3 and TRBJ2-3; 10 bases align to TRBD1. Germline V gene data show CDR1 as ENHRY and CDR2 as SYGVKD. V shed 5 bases, J shed 4 bases, and the junction held 6 bases outside the gene matches. The CDR3 length is 15 residues. CDR3 loop: CAISNRDRGSDTQYF. The CDR3 DNA sequence: TGTGCCATCAGTAACCGGGACAGGGGTTCAGATACGCAGTATTTT.

This clonotype appeared a few times. The V gene is TRBV7-3, the J gene TRBJ2-3, with 7 nucleotides matching TRBD2. V lost 2 bases to trimming and J lost 4 bases; unmatched junction nucleotides: 15. Germline CDR1 reads SGHTA; CDR2 reads FQGTGA. The CDR3 is 18 residues long. This CDR3 is CASSLFGTTSSYPDTQYF. The CDR3 region has the DNA TGTGCCAGCAGCTTATTCGGGACTACGAGTTCTTATCCAGATACGCAGTATTTT.

The chain links TRBV7-3 to TRBJ2-2, with no clear D. The CDR3 contains 13 residues. The V end was cut by 2 bases, the J end by 7 bases, with 8 bases between. CDR1 is SGHTA and CDR2 is FQGTGA in the germline V gene. CDR3 coding DNA: TGTGCCAGCAGCTTATCGCCCGGCGGGGAGCTGTTTTTT. It codes for CASSLSPGGELFF.

J is TRBJ2-3 and V is TRBV25-1; D is uncertain. There are 13 residues in the CDR3. The V gene lost 0 bases and the J gene lost 5 bases, with 6 bases spanning the gap. From germline, CDR1 is MGHDK and CDR2 SYGVNS. This CDR3 is CASSEYRVDTQYF. CDR3 nucleotides: TGTGCCAGCAGTGAATATCGGGTAGATACGCAGTATTTT.

The chain joins TRBV24-1 to TRBJ2-7; possible D gene TRBD2, 6 bases. CDR3 length: 16 amino acids. Per the germline V gene, CDR1 is KGHDR and CDR2 is SFDVKD. V dropped 5 bases and J dropped 3 bases, with 19 bases sitting between them. The CDR3 loop is CATSGPRGRLDYEQYF. In nucleotides, the CDR3 is TGTGCCACCAGTGGCCCGCGGGGCAGGCTCGACTACGAGCAGTACTTC.

The chain carries TRBV20-1 and TRBJ2-3; 8 bases are a match to TRBD1. Looked up from germline, CDR1 is DFQATT and CDR2 is SNEGSKA (reference sequence). This CDR3 is built from 15 residues. Trimming removed 1 base from V and 3 bases from J; junction bases left unmatched: 6. CDR3 in DNA: TGCAGTGCTAGAGGCGGACAGGGAGGAACAGATACGCAGTATTTT. Protein: CSARGGQGGTDTQYF.

V is TRBV7-2 and J is TRBJ2-2; no clear D. The CDR3 runs 15 residues. V was pared by 3 bases and J by 4 bases, with 12 bases between. Germline V gene data show CDR1 as SGHTA and CDR2 as FQGNSA. The CDR3 bases are TGTGCCAGCAGCTTGACCGGGCCTACCACCGGGGAGCTGTTTTTT. Protein: CASSLTGPTTGELFF. The whole variable domain, remainder taken from reference TRBV7-2 and TRBJ2-2, is GAGVSQSPSNKVTEKGKDVELRCDPISGHTALYWYRQSLGQGLEFLIYFQGNSAPDKSGLPSDRFSAERTGGSVSTLTIQRTQQEDSAVYLCASSLTGPTTGELFFGEGSRLTVL.

In its sample, this clonotype was seen once. The chain recombines TRBV6-5 with TRBJ1-6; tentative D call: TRBD1 (5 bases). CDR1 MNHEY and CDR2 SVGAGI come from the germline V gene. Trimming took 0 bases from V and 6 from J, leaving 18 bases between them. The CDR3 loop spans 18 amino acids. The CDR3 reads CASSYSSPGQGRNSPLHF. The CDR3 coding sequence is TGTGCCAGCAGTTACTCGAGCCCCGGGCAGGGACGTAATTCACCCCTCCACTTT.

This rearrangement joins TRBV30 to TRBJ1-6, with unresolved D. The length of the CDR3 is 14 residues. The V gene's germline CDR1 is GTSNPN and CDR2 SVGIG (reference sequence). Trimming stripped 4 bases from V and 0 bases from J, with 7 bases between. Written as DNA, the CDR3 is TGTGCCTGGACACAGAGCTCCTATAATTCACCCCTCCACTTT. Translating gives CAWTQSSYNSPLHF.

The V call is TRBV27, the J call TRBJ2-3; 8 nucleotides match TRBD2. The J segment lost 6 bases and the V segment lost 4 bases, leaving 9 bases of the junction unmatched. CDR1 is MNHEY, CDR2 SMNVEV, per germline (reference sequence). The CDR3 is 15 amino acids. CDR3 nucleotides: TGTGCCAGCAGTTCGACTAGCGAAAAGGGGGATACGCAGTATTTT. Its protein is CASSSTSEKGDTQYF.

The chain carries TRBV6-5 and TRBJ2-1, with 8 bases lining up with TRBD2. J was trimmed by 10 bases and V by 4 bases; bases with no gene match: 3. The CDR3 length is 12 residues. CDR1 and CDR2 from the germline V gene are MNHEY and SVGAGI. CDR3 sequence: CASSFSGKEQFF. The DNA for the CDR3 is TGTGCCAGCAGTTTTAGCGGGAAGGAGCAGTTCTTC.

The V call is TRBV30, the J call TRBJ2-1, with 7 bases aligning to TRBD2. With 4 bases clipped from V and 1 base from J, the junction kept 7 bases outside the gene matches. The CDR3 runs 15 residues. Germline V gene data show CDR1 as GTSNPN and CDR2 as SVGIG (reference sequence). DNA for the CDR3: TGTGCCTGGACCCTAGCGGATGGGTCCTACAATGAGCAGTTCTTC. As protein: CAWTLADGSYNEQFF. The whole variable domain, remainder taken from reference TRBV30 and TRBJ2-1, is SQTIHQWPATLVQPVGSPLSLECTVEGTSNPNLYWYRQAAGRGLQLLFYSVGIGQISSEVPQNLSASRPQDRQFILSSKKLLLSDSGFYLCAWTLADGSYNEQFFGPGTRLTVL.